One and the same sample provided the 18 T cell receptor beta chains below, sequenced in a study of CD8+ T cells in alopecia areata. cDNA serving as the sequencing template came from extracted, reverse transcribed RNA. Produced via immunoSEQ multiplex PCR; TCRdb's table is partial and in-frame only. The sample lists around 61,000 clones, roughly 44% occurring once. Sequencing was performed on CD8+ T cells sorted from blood, taken at week 0. The receptor source for this set is a human donor with alopecia areata.

This chain uses TRBV19 with TRBJ1-1; no clear D gene. The CDR3 is 12 residues long. V gave up 6 bases and J gave up 2 bases, with 7 bases separating them. Per germline, CDR1 LNHDA and CDR2 SQIVND (reference sequence). The DNA of the CDR3 is TGTGCCAGTAGGAGGAGCAACACTGAAGCTTTCTTT. This sequence encodes CASRRSNTEAFF.

This chain links TRBV29-1 with TRBJ2-7; 10 positions match TRBD1. The CDR3 length is 14 residues. Trimming at V came to 5 bases and at J to 4 bases, leaving 8 bases not matched to a gene. Germline CDR1 SQVTM, CDR2 ANQGSEA. The CDR3 sequence: CSVHLGTGVYEQYF. The CDR3 DNA sequence: TGCAGCGTTCACCTCGGGACAGGGGTGTACGAGCAGTACTTC.

V usage is TRBV11-2 and J usage is TRBJ2-1; D is undetermined. V lost 8 bases and J 9 bases, leaving 14 bases between the germline ends. There are 12 residues in the CDR3. Germline CDR1 reads SGHAT; CDR2 reads FQNNGV. CDR3 region: CASLGFLSEQFF. Here the CDR3 DNA reads TGTGCCAGCCTCGGCTTCTTGTCTGAGCAGTTCTTC.

CDR3 protein: CAWSVSLALDEQFF. CDR3 DNA sequence: TGTGCCTGGAGTGTTTCGTTAGCGCTTGATGAGCAGTTCTTC. V and J are TRBV30 and TRBJ2-1; a weak D match, TRBD2 (5 bases). Looked up from germline, CDR1 is GTSNPN and CDR2 is SVGIG (reference sequence). CDR3 length equals 14 residues. The ends were cut back, 0 bases at V and 8 bases at J, with 14 bases in the middle.

This clone was seen a few times. The chain recombines TRBV6-1 with TRBJ1-1; 7 bases align to TRBD1. There are 13 residues in the CDR3. V shed 6 bases and J 3 bases; nucleotides not matched to a gene: 4. Germline V lookup: CDR1 MNHNS, CDR2 SASEGT. The chain's CDR3 is CASRRTGYTEAFF. The CDR3 DNA is TGTGCCAGCAGAAGGACAGGCTACACTGAAGCTTTCTTT.

There are a few counts of this clone. The chain links TRBV10-3 to TRBJ2-7, with D unclear. The CDR3 spans 13 residues. Germline values: CDR1 ENHRY, CDR2 SYGVKD. Trimming shortened V by 9 bases and J by 5 bases, and 17 bases separated the two germline ends. The CDR3 region has the DNA TGTGCCATTCTCCCCGGGTCCGGCGACGAGCAGTACTTC. Its translation: CAILPGSGDEQYF.

By sample fraction, this clone is medium-sized. This chain joins TRBV7-6 and TRBJ1-3; TRBD1 aligns across 7 bases. Trimming removed 5 bases from V and 0 bases from J; junction bases left unmatched: 13. The CDR3 consists of 18 residues. Germline CDR1 SGHVS, CDR2 FNYEAQ. The CDR3 here is CASSPHEGQFHSGNTIYF. CDR3 DNA sequence: TGTGCCAGCAGCCCCCACGAGGGACAGTTCCACTCTGGAAACACCATATATTTT.

The chain combines TRBV2 with TRBJ2-3; D remains ambiguous. The V and J ends lost 5 bases and 11 bases respectively, with 23 bases between them. The CDR3 totals 15 residues. Looked up from germline, CDR1 is SNHLY and CDR2 is FYNNEI. DNA for the CDR3: TGTGCCAGCAGTTTAGAGTTGGAACCAGGATTAGGGCAGTATTTT. Translation: CASSLELEPGLGQYF.

The chain is built from TRBV27 and TRBJ2-7; the D gene is possibly TRBD1 (6 bases). CDR3 length: 15 residues. The germline gives CDR1 MNHEY, CDR2 SMNVEV (reference sequence). V gave up 3 bases and J gave up 4 bases, with 16 bases separating them. CDR3 DNA: TGTGCCAGCAGTTTCCCCCGGGCAGGGGTATACGAGCAGTACTTC. Amino acid sequence: CASSFPRAGVYEQYF.

The rearrangement uses TRBV11-2 and TRBJ2-3; D remains ambiguous. Germline V gene sequence: CDR1 SGHAT, CDR2 FQNNGV. The length of the CDR3 is 16 residues. V was clipped by 5 bases and J by 0 bases, with 15 bases between them. The CDR3 loop reads CASSLDGYSSTDTQYF. The CDR3 DNA is TGTGCCAGCAGCCTGGACGGATACTCTAGCACAGATACGCAGTATTTT.

This clone was observed a few times. This chain links TRBV6-1 with TRBJ2-5; 8 nucleotides align to TRBD1. The CDR3 consists of 15 residues. Losses at the gene ends were 1 base for V and 11 bases for J; bases not matched to a gene: 12. Germline values: CDR1 MNHNS, CDR2 SASEGT. CDR3 in amino acids: CASSEGHRGLREQYF. The CDR3 DNA reads as TGTGCCAGCAGTGAAGGTCACAGGGGGTTGCGAGAGCAGTACTTC.

This clone turned up a few times. V usage is TRBV29-1 and J usage is TRBJ2-7; TRBD2 matches 8 bases. The CDR3 is made up of 16 amino acids. The germline gives CDR1 SQVTM, CDR2 ANQGSEA. V was pared by 1 base and J by 0 bases, with 8 bases of the junction left unmatched. In DNA, the CDR3 is TGCAGCGTTGAAGCAGGTCGGGGGACTAGCTCCTACGAGCAGTACTTC. It encodes CSVEAGRGTSSYEQYF.

The CDR3 region has the DNA TGTGCCAGCAGCTTAGCGGGGGCGGACGCGGTGGTTCATGGCTACACCTTC. Amino acids: CASSLAGADAVVHGYTF. V usage is TRBV7-9 and J usage is TRBJ1-2; the D gene is possibly TRBD1 (6 bases). V was shortened by 0 bases and J by 6 bases, with 20 bases between the two germline ends. CDR1 and CDR2 from the germline V gene are SEHNR and FQNEAQ (reference sequence). The CDR3 extends over 17 amino acids.

This clone came up many times. The chain combines TRBV27 with TRBJ1-2; 7 bases line up with TRBD1. The CDR3 has 12 amino acids. After removal of 6 bases from V and 4 bases from J, the junction contained 2 bases not matched to a gene. Germline lookup yields CDR1 MNHEY and CDR2 SMNVEV (reference sequence). The CDR3 is CASRGQSYGYTF. In DNA, the CDR3 is TGTGCCAGCAGGGGACAGAGCTATGGCTACACCTTC.

This clone was picked up a small number of times. The chain combines TRBV9 with TRBJ1-5; 7 bases fit TRBD1. The CDR3 extends over 14 amino acids. V lost 0 bases to trimming and J lost 5 bases; unmatched junction nucleotides: 2. Germline V lookup: CDR1 SGDLS, CDR2 YYNGEE. CDR3 coding DNA: TGTGCCAGCAGCGTAGAAGGGGGCTATCAGCCCCAGCATTTT. Protein: CASSVEGGYQPQHF.

The chain is built from TRBV7-2 and TRBJ2-5; D call uncertain. V dropped 6 bases and J dropped 7 bases, with 9 bases sitting between them. Germline V gene data show CDR1 as SGHTA and CDR2 as FQGNSA. The CDR3 sequence is 11 residues long. The CDR3 nucleotides read TGTGCCAGCAGGGGCGATGGGACCCAGTACTTC. Translating gives CASRGDGTQYF.

This clone has just a few counts. The rearrangement links TRBV4-1 to TRBJ2-2, with 9 nucleotides matching TRBD1. This CDR3 is 17 amino acids long. After removal of 1 base from V and 4 bases from J, the junction contained 7 bases not matched to a gene. Germline CDR1 is MGHRA and CDR2 is YSYEKL. The chain's CDR3 is CASSQGGTGFFTGELFF. Here the CDR3 DNA reads TGCGCCAGCAGCCAAGGCGGGACAGGGTTTTTCACCGGGGAGCTGTTTTTT.

The rearrangement uses TRBV11-2 and TRBJ2-7; 9 bases fit TRBD1. J gave up 3 bases and V 5 bases, and 5 bases lay outside the gene matches. The CDR3 spans 14 residues. The V gene's germline CDR1 is SGHAT and CDR2 FQNNGV. CDR3 protein: CASSLGQGFYEQYF. Here the CDR3 DNA reads TGTGCCAGCAGCCTGGGACAGGGCTTCTACGAGCAGTACTTC.